This T cell receptor beta chain was obtained from a study of T-cell memory formation after mild COVID-19 (dated by TCRdb to the early 2020s). Regarding the research as a whole: TCR sequence clusters from the two donors were found to be largely donor specific. In a couple of donors, T-cell clones that expanded and contracted after mild COVID-19 were followed by sequencing TCRalpha and TCRbeta repertoires longitudinally. Two young, previously healthy adult volunteers made up the cohort, one male and one female. The paper as a whole reports these results and caveats: Some responding clones were found in pre-infection memory, which suggests that pre-existing cross-reactive memory T cells took part in the SARS-CoV-2 response. From day 15 to 85, contracting clones showed balanced CD4/CD8 phenotypes, whereas a second wave of clones that expanded from day 15 to 37 leaned towards CD4+. Only two mild cases were covered in the study, and larger cohorts including severe cases with pre-infection samples were considered necessary. Contracting CD4+ clones were located mainly in the CM and EM memory subsets, whereas CD8+ clones were found to be enriched in EMRA. Whether the second-wave clones peaking on day 37 were SARS-CoV-2 specific was not confirmed.

TCRdb records Illumina NovaSeq 6000 as the sequencer. TCRalpha and TCRbeta cDNA libraries were constructed by 5'RACE with constant-segment primers, with sample barcodes and unique molecular identifiers being introduced. Trizol reagent was used to extract RNA from every sample. Libraries were amplified in two PCR steps, with a second sample barcode and Illumina TruSeq adapters added in the second step. Libraries were sequenced on an Illumina NovaSeq with 2 x 150 bp paired-end reads. In the authors' own workflow: With migec v1.2.7, reads were demultiplexed and then collapsed into UMI-guided consensus sequences. Using mixcr v2.1.11, UMI consensuses were aligned to TRA and TRB V and J templates and then assembled into clonotypes. Expanded or contracted clonotypes were those called significant by both edgeR and NoisET, with noise models trained on biological replicates. edgeR calls used a false discovery rate-adjusted p below 0.01 and a log2 fold-change threshold of 1. As an exploratory analysis of dynamics, max-normalized trajectories of the 1000 most abundant clonotypes were examined by PCA with hierarchical clustering. Each responding clone was given a CD4 or CD8 phenotype based on the CD4+ and CD8+ repertoires, which had been sequenced separately. The public sequencing data were trimmed at Q25 with fastp and processed into clonotypes with MiXCR by TCRdb, which kept only in-frame beta chains. Each entry merges the rows of one CDR3 protein and shows their most common DNA and genes. TCRdb's processing, not the authors', yielded these V and J calls. This sample has fewer than 15,000 distinct CDR3 sequences in its table, and about a sixth of those were observed once. The ten largest clonotypes hold roughly three fifths of the sample.

PBMCs were isolated by Ficoll-Paque density gradient centrifugation. CDR1 and CDR2 were assigned from the germline V gene as MGHRA and YSYEKL. Counted from cysteine to phenylalanine, this CDR3 has 15 amino acids. Only the CDR3 part of the read is kept: 45 bases, read in frame from the first base. At the junction V is shortened by 4 bases and J by 4 bases; bases outside the gene matches: 6. This clonotype was counted ten times or more. Its antigen is unknown. Per-base quality was not reported, and no clone a single base away is much larger than it. The sample was PBMCs or a T cell subset sorted from them (not recorded which). This sequence uses TRBV4-1 and TRBJ1-2; 10 middle bases align to TRBD1. The receptor was derived from a man aged 18 to 29 who had mild COVID-19 (a few samples of this study predate the infection). The sample titles of this study are shuffled in the database, so cell type and time point are left out; the donor was told from shared clones. The CDR3 region has the sequence CASSPTDRGAYGYTF. The sequenced DNA is TGCGCCAGCAGCCCCACGGACAGGGGGGCCTATGGCTACACCTTC.